Given below is one T cell receptor (beta chain) in context. PCR employed 60 Vbeta and 13 Jbeta primers. Libraries were prepared by immunoSEQ multiplex PCR; TCRdb keeps only in-frame clonotypes and omits some of them. The sample totals 85,000 to 110,000 clones. The data were taken from a study of cytomegalovirus exposure and HLA in healthy donors. V dropped 8 bases and J dropped 3; count of bases not matched to a gene: 9. This CDR3 has 15 amino acids. The V gene's germline CDR1 is LNHDA and CDR2 SQIVND (reference sequence). J is TRBJ2-2 and V is TRBV19, with 7 bases fitting TRBD2. This receptor was obtained from a man aged 35 to 55 in good health and CMV-seronegative. The source material was PBMCs. The CDR3 DNA sequence: TGTGCCAGTGGGGGGAGGGGTGGTTACACCGGGGAGCTGTTTTTT. Its translation: CASGGRGGYTGELFF.